Ten or more counts support the clone carrying this T cell receptor beta chain. What it binds is not known. Using its own MiXCR run on the multiplex PCR reads, TCRdb lists one record per CDR3 protein. This sample carries approximately 140,000 distinct CDR3 sequences, about 30% of them seen once, and the ten largest clones take less than 2.5%. The data were obtained in a study of breast tumors, draining lymph nodes, adjacent tissues. Study-level results: The lymph node origin of tumor T cells was framed as consistent with a hypothesis, not demonstrated. Findings are consistent with lymph node origin and intratumoral expansion of most tumor T cells.

The CDR3 sequence is 16 residues long. CDR1 and CDR2 (germline): SGDLS, YYNGEE. With V trimmed by 4 bases and J by 4 bases, 11 bases remained unmatched. Samples came from axillary lymph nodes draining the breast cancer. The receptor's source is a female donor with breast cancer. Some clones in this sample may be carry-over from other donors' samples. Material: axillary lymph node tissue. The rearrangement links TRBV9 to TRBJ2-3, with TRBD1 matching over 8 bases. CDR3 nucleotides: TGTGCCAGCAGCCCAGACGGCAGGGGGCGGCCAGATACGCAGTATTTT. Its translation is CASSPDGRGRPDTQYF.